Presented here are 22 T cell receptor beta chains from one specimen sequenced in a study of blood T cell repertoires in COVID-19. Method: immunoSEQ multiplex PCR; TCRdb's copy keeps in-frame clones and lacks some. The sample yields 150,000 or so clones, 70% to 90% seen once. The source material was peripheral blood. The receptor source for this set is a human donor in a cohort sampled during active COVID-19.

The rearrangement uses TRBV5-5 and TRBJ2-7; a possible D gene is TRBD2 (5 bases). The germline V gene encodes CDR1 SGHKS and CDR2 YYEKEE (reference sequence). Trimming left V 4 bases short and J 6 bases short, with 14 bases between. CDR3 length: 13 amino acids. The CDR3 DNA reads TGTGCCAGCAGCCCTGGACTTGCCAGCGAGCAGTACTTC. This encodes CASSPGLASEQYF.

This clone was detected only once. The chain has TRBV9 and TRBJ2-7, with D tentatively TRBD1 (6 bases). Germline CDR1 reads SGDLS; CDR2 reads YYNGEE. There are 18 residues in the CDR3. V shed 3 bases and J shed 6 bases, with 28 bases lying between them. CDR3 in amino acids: CASSDSFLQGSSNIEQYF. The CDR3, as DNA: TGTGCCAGCAGCGACTCCTTCCTTCAGGGGTCCAGTAACATCGAGCAGTACTTC.

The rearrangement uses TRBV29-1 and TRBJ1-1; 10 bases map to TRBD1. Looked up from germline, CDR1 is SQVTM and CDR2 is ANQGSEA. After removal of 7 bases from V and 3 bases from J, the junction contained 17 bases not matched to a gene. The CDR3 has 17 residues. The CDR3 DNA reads TGCAGCGCACGTCCCGGGACAGGGGTCTCGGCGGACACTGAAGCTTTCTTT. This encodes CSARPGTGVSADTEAFF.

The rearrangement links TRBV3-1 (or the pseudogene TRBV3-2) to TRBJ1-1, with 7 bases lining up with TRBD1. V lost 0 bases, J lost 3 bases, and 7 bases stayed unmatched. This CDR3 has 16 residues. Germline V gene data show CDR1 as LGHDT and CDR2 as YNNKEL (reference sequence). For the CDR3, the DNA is TGTGCCAGCAGCCAAGAGGGCAGGGGGTTGGACACTGAAGCTTTCTTT. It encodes CASSQEGRGLDTEAFF.

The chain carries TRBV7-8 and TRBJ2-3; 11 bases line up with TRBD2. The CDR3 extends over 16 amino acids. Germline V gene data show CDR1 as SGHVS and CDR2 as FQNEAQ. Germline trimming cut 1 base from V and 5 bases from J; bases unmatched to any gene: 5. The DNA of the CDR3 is TGTGCCAGCAGCTTAGTTAGCGGGAGGGCCCAAGATACGCAGTATTTT. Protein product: CASSLVSGRAQDTQYF. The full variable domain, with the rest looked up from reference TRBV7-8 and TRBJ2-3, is GAGVSQSPRYKVAKRGQDVALRCDPISGHVSLFWYQQALGQGPEFLTYFQNEAQLDKSGLPSDRFFAERPEGSVSTLKIQRTQQEDSAVYLCASSLVSGRAQDTQYFGPGTRLTVL.

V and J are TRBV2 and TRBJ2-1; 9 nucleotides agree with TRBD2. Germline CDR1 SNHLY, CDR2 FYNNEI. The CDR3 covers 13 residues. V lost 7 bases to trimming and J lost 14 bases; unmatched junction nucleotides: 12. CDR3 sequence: CASKTDSGGSEFF. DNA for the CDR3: TGTGCCAGCAAAACAGATAGCGGGGGTAGCGAGTTCTTC.

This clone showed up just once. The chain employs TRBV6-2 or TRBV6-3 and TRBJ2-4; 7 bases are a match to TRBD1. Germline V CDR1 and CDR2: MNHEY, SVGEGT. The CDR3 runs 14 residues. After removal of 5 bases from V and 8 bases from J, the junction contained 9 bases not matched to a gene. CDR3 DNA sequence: TGTGCCAGCAGTCCCTCTTCAGGGGGATACATTCAGTACTTC. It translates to CASSPSSGGYIQYF.

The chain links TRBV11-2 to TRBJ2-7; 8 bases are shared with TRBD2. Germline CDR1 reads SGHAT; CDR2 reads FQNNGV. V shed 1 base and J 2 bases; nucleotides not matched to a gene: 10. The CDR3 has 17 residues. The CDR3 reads CASSLAGGGAATYEQYF. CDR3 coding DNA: TGTGCCAGCAGCTTAGCCGGGGGGGGAGCAGCCACCTACGAGCAGTACTTC.

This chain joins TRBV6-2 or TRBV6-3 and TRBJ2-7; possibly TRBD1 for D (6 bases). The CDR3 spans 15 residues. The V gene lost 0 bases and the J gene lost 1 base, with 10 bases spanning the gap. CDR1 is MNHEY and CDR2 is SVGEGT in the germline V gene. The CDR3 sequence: CASSYSRDKSYEQYF. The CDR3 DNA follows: TGTGCCAGCAGTTACTCGAGGGACAAGTCCTACGAGCAGTACTTC.

The CDR3: CASSEAGGYLSEAFF. CDR3 nucleotides: TGTGCCAGCAGTGAAGCAGGGGGCTATTTGTCGGAAGCTTTCTTT. The J gene is TRBJ1-1, the V gene TRBV25-1, with 8 bases fitting TRBD1. This CDR3 has 15 amino acids. The ends lost 2 bases at V and 8 bases at J; junction bases unmatched: 10. CDR1 MGHDK and CDR2 SYGVNS come from the germline V gene.

The chain's CDR3 is CASSSIRQGVIYGYTF. The CDR3 DNA sequence: TGTGCCAGCAGTTCCATCAGACAGGGTGTCATCTATGGCTACACCTTC. The chain joins TRBV27 to TRBJ1-2; 7 nucleotides align to TRBD1. In germline, CDR1 is MNHEY, CDR2 SMNVEV (reference sequence). The CDR3 totals 16 residues. The V segment lost 4 bases and the J segment 4 bases; nucleotides outside the gene matches: 12.

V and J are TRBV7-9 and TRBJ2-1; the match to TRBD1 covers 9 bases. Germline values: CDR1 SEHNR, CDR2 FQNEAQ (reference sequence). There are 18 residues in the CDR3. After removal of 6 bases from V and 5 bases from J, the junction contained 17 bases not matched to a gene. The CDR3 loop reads CASSLSDPGQGIHNEQFF. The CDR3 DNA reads TGTGCCAGCAGTCTCTCTGACCCGGGACAGGGTATTCACAATGAGCAGTTCTTC.

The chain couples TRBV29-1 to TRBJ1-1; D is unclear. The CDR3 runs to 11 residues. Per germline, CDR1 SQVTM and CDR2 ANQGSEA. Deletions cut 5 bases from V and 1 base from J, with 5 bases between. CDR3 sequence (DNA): TGCAGCGTTCGACAGAACACTGAAGCTTTCTTT. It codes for CSVRQNTEAFF.

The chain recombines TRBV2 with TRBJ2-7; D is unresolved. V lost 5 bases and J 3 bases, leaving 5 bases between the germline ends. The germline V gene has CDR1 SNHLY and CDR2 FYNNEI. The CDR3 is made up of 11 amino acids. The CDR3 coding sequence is TGTGCCAGCAGTCTGAGCTACGAGCAGTACTTC. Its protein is CASSLSYEQYF.

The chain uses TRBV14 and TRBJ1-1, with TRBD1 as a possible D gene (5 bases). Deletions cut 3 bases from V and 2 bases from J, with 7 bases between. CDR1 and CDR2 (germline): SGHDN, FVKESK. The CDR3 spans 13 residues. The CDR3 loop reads CASSQGGNTEAFF. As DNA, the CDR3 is TGTGCCAGCAGCCAGGGGGGTAACACTGAAGCTTTCTTT.

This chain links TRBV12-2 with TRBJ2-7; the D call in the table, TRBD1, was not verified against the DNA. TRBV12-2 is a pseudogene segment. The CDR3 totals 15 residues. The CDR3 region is CASRQTGGASYEQYF. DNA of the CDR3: TGTGCAAGTCGCCAAACAGGGGGCGCGTCCTACGAGCAGTACTTC.

In DNA, the CDR3 is TGCGCCAGCAGCCAAGATGGGGGCCAGCGGGGGAACTACGAGCAGTACTTC. Its protein product is CASSQDGGQRGNYEQYF. The rearrangement joins TRBV4-1 to TRBJ2-7; 8 positions match TRBD2. The CDR3 length is 17 residues. With V trimmed by 0 bases and J by 3 bases, 10 bases remained unmatched. From germline, CDR1 is MGHRA and CDR2 YSYEKL.

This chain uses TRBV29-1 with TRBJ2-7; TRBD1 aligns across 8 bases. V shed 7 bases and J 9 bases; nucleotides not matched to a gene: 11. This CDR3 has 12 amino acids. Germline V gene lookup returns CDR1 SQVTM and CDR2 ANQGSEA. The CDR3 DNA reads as TGCAGCGGATCCCTAGGACAGGGACGGCAGTACTTC. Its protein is CSGSLGQGRQYF.

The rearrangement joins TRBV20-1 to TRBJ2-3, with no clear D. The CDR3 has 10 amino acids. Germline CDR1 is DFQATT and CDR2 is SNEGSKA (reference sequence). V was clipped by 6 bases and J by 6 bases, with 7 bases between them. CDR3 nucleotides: TGCAGTGCCCCCCTGGATACGCAGTATTTT. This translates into CSAPLDTQYF.

CDR3 DNA: TGTGCCAGCAGTCAGATTAATAGCAATCAGCCCCAGCATTTT. Encoded protein: CASSQINSNQPQHF. V and J are TRBV5-6 and TRBJ1-5; D ambiguous. From germline, CDR1 is SGHDT and CDR2 YYEEEE. The CDR3 has 14 amino acids. V lost 5 bases and J 0 bases, leaving 9 bases between the germline ends.

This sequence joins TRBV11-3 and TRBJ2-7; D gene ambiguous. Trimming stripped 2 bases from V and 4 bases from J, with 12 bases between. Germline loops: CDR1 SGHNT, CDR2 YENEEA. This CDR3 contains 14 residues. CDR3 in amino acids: CASSLTLSSYEQYF. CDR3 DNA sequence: TGTGCCAGCAGCTTAACGCTAAGCTCGTACGAGCAGTACTTC.

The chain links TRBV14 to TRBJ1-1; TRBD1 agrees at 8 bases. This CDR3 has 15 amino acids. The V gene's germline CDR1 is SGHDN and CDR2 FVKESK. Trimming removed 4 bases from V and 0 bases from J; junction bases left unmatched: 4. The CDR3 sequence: CASSPLDRVNTEAFF. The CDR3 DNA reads TGTGCCAGCAGCCCCTTGGACAGGGTGAACACTGAAGCTTTCTTT.